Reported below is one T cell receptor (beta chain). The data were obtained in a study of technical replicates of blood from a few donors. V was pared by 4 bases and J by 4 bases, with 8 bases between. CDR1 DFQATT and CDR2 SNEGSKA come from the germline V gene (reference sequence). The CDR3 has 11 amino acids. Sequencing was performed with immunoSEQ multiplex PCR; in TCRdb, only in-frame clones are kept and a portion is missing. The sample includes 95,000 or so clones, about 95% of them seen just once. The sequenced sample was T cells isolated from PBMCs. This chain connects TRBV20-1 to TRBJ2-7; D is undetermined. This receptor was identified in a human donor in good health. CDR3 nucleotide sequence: TGCAGTGCTAACGAGGATTACGAGCAGTACTTC. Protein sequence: CSANEDYEQYF.